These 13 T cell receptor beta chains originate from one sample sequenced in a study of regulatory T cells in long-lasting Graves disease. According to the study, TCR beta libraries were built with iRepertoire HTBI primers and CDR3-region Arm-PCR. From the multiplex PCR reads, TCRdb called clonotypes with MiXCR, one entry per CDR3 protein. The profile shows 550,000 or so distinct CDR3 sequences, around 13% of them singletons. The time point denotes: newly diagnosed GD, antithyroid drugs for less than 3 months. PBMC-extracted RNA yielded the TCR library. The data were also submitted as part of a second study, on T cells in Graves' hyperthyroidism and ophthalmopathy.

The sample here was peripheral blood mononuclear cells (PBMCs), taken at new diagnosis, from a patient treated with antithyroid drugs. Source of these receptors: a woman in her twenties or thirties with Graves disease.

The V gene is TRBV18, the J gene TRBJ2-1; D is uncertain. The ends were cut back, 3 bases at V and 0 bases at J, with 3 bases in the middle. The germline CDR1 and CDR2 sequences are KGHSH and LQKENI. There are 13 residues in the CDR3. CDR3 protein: CASSPVSYNEQFF. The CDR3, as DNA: TGTGCCAGCTCACCCGTCTCCTACAATGAGCAGTTCTTC.

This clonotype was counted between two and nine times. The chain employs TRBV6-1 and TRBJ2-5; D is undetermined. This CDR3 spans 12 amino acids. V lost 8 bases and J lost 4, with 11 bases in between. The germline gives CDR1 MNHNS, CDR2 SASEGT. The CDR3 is CASAIMGETQYF. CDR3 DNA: TGTGCCAGCGCAATCATGGGAGAGACCCAGTACTTC.

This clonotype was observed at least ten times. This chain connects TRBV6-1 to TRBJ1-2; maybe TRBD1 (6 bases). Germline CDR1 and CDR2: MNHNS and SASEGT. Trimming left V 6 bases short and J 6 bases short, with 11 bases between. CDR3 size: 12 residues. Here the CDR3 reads CASSRTGNGYTF. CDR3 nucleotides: TGTGCCAGCAGCAGAACAGGGAATGGCTACACCTTC.

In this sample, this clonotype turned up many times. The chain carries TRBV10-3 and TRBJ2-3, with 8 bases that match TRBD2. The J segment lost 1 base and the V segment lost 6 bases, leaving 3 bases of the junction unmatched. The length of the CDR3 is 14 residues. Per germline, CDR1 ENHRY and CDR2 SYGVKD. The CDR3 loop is CAIRTTSGTDTQYF. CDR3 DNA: TGTGCCATCAGAACGACTAGCGGCACAGATACGCAGTATTTT.

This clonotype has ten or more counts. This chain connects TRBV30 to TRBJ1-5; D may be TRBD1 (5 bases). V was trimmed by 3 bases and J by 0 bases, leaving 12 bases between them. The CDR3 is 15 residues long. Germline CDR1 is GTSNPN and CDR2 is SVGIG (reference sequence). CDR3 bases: TGTGCCTGGAGCATGGGGCAGTATAGCAATCAGCCCCAGCATTTT. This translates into CAWSMGQYSNQPQHF.

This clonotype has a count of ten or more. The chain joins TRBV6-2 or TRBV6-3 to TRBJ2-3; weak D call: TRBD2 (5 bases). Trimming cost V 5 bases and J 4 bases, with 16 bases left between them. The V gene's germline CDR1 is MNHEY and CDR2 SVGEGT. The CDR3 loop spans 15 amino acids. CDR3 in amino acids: CASSALRVVSDTQYF. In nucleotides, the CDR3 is TGTGCCAGCAGTGCACTGCGGGTAGTGTCAGATACGCAGTATTTT.

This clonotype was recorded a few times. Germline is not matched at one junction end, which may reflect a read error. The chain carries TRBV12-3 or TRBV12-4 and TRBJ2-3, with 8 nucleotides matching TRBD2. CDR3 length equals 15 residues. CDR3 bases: TGTGTCAGCAGTTTCCAGGGCGGGAGGATTGATACGCAGTATTTT. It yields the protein CVSSFQGGRIDTQYF.

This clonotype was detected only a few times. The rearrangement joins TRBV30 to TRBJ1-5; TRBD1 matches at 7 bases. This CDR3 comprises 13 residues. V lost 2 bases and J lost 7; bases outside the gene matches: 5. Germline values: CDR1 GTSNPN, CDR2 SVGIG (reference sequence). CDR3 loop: CAWSRDRAQPQHF. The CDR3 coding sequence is TGTGCCTGGAGTCGAGACAGGGCCCAGCCCCAGCATTTT.

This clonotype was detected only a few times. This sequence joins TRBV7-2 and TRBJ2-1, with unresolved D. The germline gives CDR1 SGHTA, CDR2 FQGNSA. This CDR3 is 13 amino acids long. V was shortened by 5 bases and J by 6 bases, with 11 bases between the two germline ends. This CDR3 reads CASSLTQLNEQFF. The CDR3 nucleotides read TGTGCCAGCAGCCTGACACAGCTCAATGAGCAGTTCTTC.

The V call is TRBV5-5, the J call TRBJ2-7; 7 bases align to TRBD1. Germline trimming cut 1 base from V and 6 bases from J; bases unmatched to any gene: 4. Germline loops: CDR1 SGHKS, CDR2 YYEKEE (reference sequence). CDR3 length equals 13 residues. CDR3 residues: CASSLPGTVEQYF. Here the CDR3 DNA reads TGTGCCAGCAGCTTGCCAGGGACAGTCGAGCAGTACTTC.

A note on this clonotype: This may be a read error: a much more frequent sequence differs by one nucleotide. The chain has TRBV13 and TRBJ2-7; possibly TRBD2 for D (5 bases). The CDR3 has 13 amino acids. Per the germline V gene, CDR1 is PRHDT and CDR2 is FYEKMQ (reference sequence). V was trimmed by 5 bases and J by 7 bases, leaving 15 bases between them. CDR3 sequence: CASSRSGRNEQYF. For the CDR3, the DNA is TGTGCCAGCAGCCGAAGCGGTCGCAATGAGCAGTACTTC. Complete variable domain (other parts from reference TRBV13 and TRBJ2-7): AAGVIQSPRHLIKEKRETATLKCYPIPRHDTVYWYQQGPGQDPQFLISFYEKMQSDKGSIPDRFSAQQFSDYHSELNMSSLELGDSALYFCASSRSGRNEQYFGPGTRLTVT.

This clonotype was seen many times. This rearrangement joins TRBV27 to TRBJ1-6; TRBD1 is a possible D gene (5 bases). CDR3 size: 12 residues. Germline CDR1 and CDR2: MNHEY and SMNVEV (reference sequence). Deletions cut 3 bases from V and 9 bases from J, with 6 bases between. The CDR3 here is CASSFQGSPLHF. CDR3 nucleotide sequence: TGTGCCAGCAGTTTTCAGGGTTCACCCCTCCACTTT.

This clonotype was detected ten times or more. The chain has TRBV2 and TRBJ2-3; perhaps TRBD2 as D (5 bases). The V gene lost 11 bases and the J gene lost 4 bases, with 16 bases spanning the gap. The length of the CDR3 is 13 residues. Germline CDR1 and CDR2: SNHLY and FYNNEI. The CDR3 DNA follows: TGTGCCTACTCACTCGGAGGCCCAGATACGCAGTATTTT. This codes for CAYSLGGPDTQYF.